A selection of T cell receptor beta chains follows, all from one sample in a study of identical twins. Using its own MiXCR run on the 5' RACE reads, TCRdb lists one record per CDR3 protein. The sample records 1.5 million or so distinct CDR3 sequences, about 30% being singletons. Source material: cord blood. These TCRs come from a newborn girl in good health. CDR3s include the opening cysteine and the closing phenylalanine or tryptophan. D genes are given only for firm matches. Rows may omit the clone size; those that give it use once, few, many or a size class.

-,TRBD2,TRBV2,TRBJ2-2,CASSVQLAGAGELFF,TGTGCCAGCAGTGTGCAACTAGCGGGAGCCGGGGAGCTGTTTTTT
-,-,TRBV29-1,TRBJ2-5,CSVDTQAGQETQYF,TGCAGCGTTGATACCCAGGCAGGGCAAGAGACCCAGTACTTC
few,TRBD1,TRBV6-6,TRBJ2-7,CASSAHKTGALYEQYF,TGTGCCAGCAGTGCCCACAAAACAGGGGCCCTTTACGAGCAGTACTTC
-,-,TRBV20-1,TRBJ1-1,CSARDPGGDTEAFF,TGCAGTGCTAGAGATCCGGGGGGGGACACTGAAGCTTTCTTT
-,-,TRBV6-2/TRBV6-3,TRBJ1-2,CASSYTRNYGYTF,TGTGCCAGCAGTTACACCCGAAACTATGGCTACACCTTC
few,-,TRBV20-1,TRBJ1-1,CSASEGRSTEAFF,TGCAGTGCTAGCGAAGGGCGGAGCACTGAAGCTTTCTTT
-,-,TRBV6-7,TRBJ2-3,CASSTTPRGAPTDTQYF,TGTGCCAGCAGTACGACGCCAAGGGGGGCGCCGACAGATACGCAGTATTTT
-,-,TRBV3-1,TRBJ2-4,CASSQVAPASTQYF,TGTGCCAGCAGCCAAGTGGCGCCAGCTTCGACGCAGTACTTC
few,TRBD2,TRBV12-3/TRBV12-4,TRBJ2-1,CASSQRDPSYNEQFF,TGTGCCAGCAGCCAGCGGGATCCCTCCTACAATGAGCAGTTCTTC
-,TRBD1,TRBV4-1,TRBJ1-1,CASSQRQGLNTEAFF,TGCGCCAGCAGCCAAAGACAGGGACTGAACACTGAAGCTTTCTTT